A selection of T cell receptor beta chains follows, all from one sample in a study of cytomegalovirus exposure and HLA in healthy donors. Assay used: immunoSEQ multiplex PCR; TCRdb lists only in-frame clones, some missing. The data contain 100,000 to 150,000 clones, around 78% of them singletons. Material for sequencing was PBMCs. Receptors were obtained from a woman younger than 35 in good health and CMV-seronegative. CDR3s include the opening cysteine and the closing phenylalanine or tryptophan. D genes are given only for firm matches. The size field is filled for only some rows; it gives once, few, many or a size class.

J: TRBJ2-1
size: .
D: TRBD1
V: TRBV27
DNA: TGTGCCAGCAGTTTATCCCGGACAGGGGGGAATGAGCAGTTCTTC
CDR3: CASSLSRTGGNEQFF

J: TRBJ2-1
size: .
D: .
V: TRBV13
DNA: TGTGCCAGCAGCTTAGGCCCCGGGATCCACAATGAGCAGTTCTTC
CDR3: CASSLGPGIHNEQFF

J: TRBJ1-1
size: .
D: .
V: TRBV4-1
DNA: TGCGCCAGCAGCCAAGCCCTCGACGGGTTGTGGAACACTGAAGCTTTCTTT
CDR3: CASSQALDGLWNTEAFF

J: TRBJ2-7
size: .
D: TRBD2
V: TRBV6-5
DNA: TGTGCCAGCAGTTTACGGGTAGCGGGATGGAACGAGCAGTACTTC
CDR3: CASSLRVAGWNEQYF

J: TRBJ1-1
size: once
D: .
V: TRBV5-1
DNA: TGCGCCAGCAGCTTGGGCGGGGTGAACACTGAAGCTTTCTTT
CDR3: CASSLGGVNTEAFF

J: TRBJ2-1
size: .
D: .
V: TRBV5-1
DNA: TGCGCCAGCAGCTCCCTCGAACAGAGCTCCTACAATGAGCAGTTCTTC
CDR3: CASSSLEQSSYNEQFF

J: TRBJ2-2
size: once
D: TRBD2
V: TRBV9
DNA: TGTGCCAGCAGCCCGGGGGGAGCCGGGGAGCTGTTTTTT
CDR3: CASSPGGAGELFF

J: TRBJ1-5
size: .
D: .
V: TRBV19
DNA: TGTGCCAGTAGTCCCGACAGGTTCCAGCCCCAGCATTTT
CDR3: CASSPDRFQPQHF

J: TRBJ1-2
size: once
D: .
V: TRBV15
DNA: TGTGCCACCAGCCCGACAGGTAACCACCTCCGGGCTAACTATGGCTACACCTTC
CDR3: CATSPTGNHLRANYGYTF

J: TRBJ1-4
size: .
D: TRBD1
V: TRBV10-2
DNA: TGCGCCAGCGGGACAGGGGGCTTTGAAAAACTGTTTTTT
CDR3: CASGTGGFEKLFF